These T cell receptor beta chains were read from a single sample in a study of shared clonotypes between healthy human individuals. This table comes from immunoSEQ multiplex PCR, and its TCRdb copy is limited to in-frame clones, with some not included. The table lists approximately 2,000,000 clones, approximately 90% of them singletons, with 0.37% in the top ten. The sample comprised naive CD4+ T cells from PBMCs. These receptors originate from a man aged 18 to 30 in good health. Some clones in this sample may be carry-over from other donors' samples. Each CDR3 is given with its conserved first and last residue. The order of the fields is clone size, V gene, D gene, J gene, CDR3 protein, CDR3 DNA. A D gene is named only where the DNA matches it firmly. Only part of the rows carry a size: once, few, many, or a class if the clone is expanded.

NA	TRBV6-1	NA	TRBJ1-5	CASSGPQGTLNQPQHF	TGTGCCAGCAGTGGCCCCCAGGGTACCCTCAATCAGCCCCAGCATTTT
NA	TRBV4-1	NA	TRBJ1-1	CASSLAGNTEAFF	TGCGCCAGCAGCCTCGCAGGGAACACTGAAGCTTTCTTT
few	TRBV5-4	TRBD1	TRBJ1-1	CASSFRDRDTEAFF	TGTGCCAGCAGCTTCCGGGACAGGGACACTGAAGCTTTCTTT
NA	TRBV27	NA	TRBJ1-4	CASRRRGAVEKLFF	TGTGCCAGCAGGCGACGGGGGGCTGTTGAAAAACTGTTTTTT
NA	TRBV9	TRBD1	TRBJ1-1	CASSRTGVGAEAFF	TGTGCCAGCAGCCGAACAGGGGTGGGGGCTGAAGCTTTCTTT
NA	TRBV10-3	NA	TRBJ2-5	CAISEFPSQETQYF	TGTGCCATCAGTGAGTTCCCATCTCAAGAGACCCAGTACTTC
NA	TRBV6-4	NA	TRBJ2-7	CASSDSGTCYEQYF	TGTGCCAGCAGTGACTCTGGGACCTGTTACGAGCAGTACTTC
NA	TRBV28	NA	TRBJ1-1	CASSIEHEAFF	TGTGCCAGCAGTATAGAACATGAAGCTTTCTTT
NA	TRBV6-5	NA	TRBJ2-7	CASSYLGNSYEQYF	TGTGCCAGCAGTTACTTGGGGAATTCCTACGAGCAGTACTTC
NA	TRBV28	NA	TRBJ2-7	CASRGFGAGGRYEQYF	TGTGCCAGCAGGGGGTTCGGAGCTGGGGGGCGCTACGAGCAGTACTTC
NA	TRBV19	NA	TRBJ2-7	CASSTQVEREQYF	TGTGCCAGTAGTACGCAGGTGGAGCGAGAGCAGTACTTC
NA	TRBV15	NA	TRBJ2-7	CATSSGWTLSYEQYF	TGTGCCACCAGCAGTGGGTGGACTTTATCCTACGAGCAGTACTTC
once	TRBV19	NA	TRBJ2-7	CASSMSAFRSYEQYF	TGTGCCAGTAGTATGTCCGCTTTCCGCTCCTACGAGCAGTACTTC
NA	TRBV9	NA	TRBJ2-4	CASSVVGREAKNIQYF	TGTGCCAGCAGCGTAGTAGGCAGGGAGGCCAAAAACATTCAGTACTTC
NA	TRBV6-1	NA	TRBJ1-5	CASSVSKGNQPQHF	TGTGCCAGCAGTGTATCTAAGGGGAACCAGCCCCAGCATTTT
few	TRBV4-3	NA	TRBJ1-2	CASSQEGNYGYTF	TGCGCCAGCAGCCAAGAGGGAAACTATGGCTACACCTTC
NA	TRBV6-1	NA	TRBJ2-6	CASSEEALGANVLTF	TGTGCCAGCAGTGAAGAGGCGTTGGGGGCCAACGTCCTGACTTTC
NA	TRBV19	NA	TRBJ1-4	CATREYEKLFF	TGTGCCACTAGGGAGTATGAAAAACTGTTTTTT
NA	TRBV2	NA	TRBJ2-1	CASRQGIYNEQFF	TGTGCCAGCAGGCAGGGGATCTACAATGAGCAGTTCTTC
few	TRBV9	TRBD1	TRBJ1-1	CASSVGQGYTEAFF	TGTGCCAGCAGCGTAGGACAGGGGTACACTGAAGCTTTCTTT